This record concerns one TCR beta chain sequence. It has no known antigen specificity. Base qualities are not provided; no much larger clone lies one nucleotide away. Libraries were built with the immunoSEQ multiplex PCR assay. For the multiplex PCR, a mixture combining 60 forward primers for TCR Vbeta segments and 13 reverse primers for TCR Jbeta segments was used. Amplification of the CDR3 region of rearranged TCR beta genes was performed with a multiplex PCR assay on genomic DNA. On the Illumina HiSeq System, the amplified TCR beta libraries were sequenced as 87-base-pair reads. From the authors' description of their analysis: Across the 670 or so repertoires, a later analysis counted tens of millions of unique TCR beta chains, around 10 million of which were shared by at least two donors. Raw reads were error-corrected and collapsed into unique sequences by a nearest-neighbor algorithm in which closely related sequences were merged to remove PCR and sequencing errors. V, D and J gene segments were assigned by aligning CDR3 sequences to IMGT reference sequences. Each retained sequence needed at least a six-nucleotide match to both a V gene segment and a J gene segment. A rearrangement counted as productive if the CDR3 had no stop codons and remained in frame with V and J, and every other rearrangement counted as non-productive. CDR3 was defined according to IMGT convention as the region running from the second conserved V-encoded cysteine to the conserved J-encoded phenylalanine. The earlier analysis of about 610 of the donors excluded any sequence lacking an unambiguous match to a single V gene segment. In an earlier analysis of a few hundred of the donors, V segments were called functional above 56.7% productive rearrangements and were called segregating when the between-donor standard deviation exceeded 5%. A statistical classification framework was built for diagnosing cytomegalovirus status from the catalog of TCR beta chain sequences. A later analysis assigned V and J genes by comparing TCR nucleotide sequences with IMGT/GENE-DB human TR gene sequences. A later analysis assigned CDR3 sequences and most-parsimonious VDJ recombination scenarios with the TCRdist pipeline. A later analysis defined each TCR beta chain by its CDR3 amino acid sequence plus V-gene family, and excluded reads lacking a unique V-gene family. A later analysis removed 592 highly shared, low-generation-probability nucleotide sequences to deal with suspected cross-contamination and a sequencing artifact. A later analysis calculated a clonal expansion index for each public chain from normalized within-repertoire ranks of inferred template counts. Generation probabilities in a later analysis came from a VDJ recombination model fitted to out-of-frame rearrangements, and those results were checked against IGoR. A later analysis scored TCR-TCR, TCR-HLA and TCR-CMV co-occurrence with hypergeometric tests, applying a repertoire-size bias correction to TCR pairs. False discovery rates were estimated in a later analysis by permuting HLA or CMV assignments 20 times. In a later analysis, co-occurring TCRs were grouped using DBSCAN, and TCRdist sequence similarity was added for clustering within HLA-allele-positive subsets. Repertoires with fewer than 30,000 or more than 120,000 public chains, plus five repertoires with anomalous nucleotide sharing, were excluded from co-occurrence clustering. TCRdb's version of the immuneACCESS table is confined to in-frame rearrangements and falls short of the full clone set. An unresolved V gene accounts for under half of the shortfall where checked; the remainder is of unknown origin. V, J and clone size reflect that table, while D and trimming were determined from the DNA. The sample includes fewer than 150,000 clones, with 70% to 80% observed a single time. Together, the top ten hold around 4% of the sample.

This specimen belongs to a study of cytomegalovirus exposure and HLA in healthy donors listed by TCRdb under 2017. A note on the overall study: An earlier analysis of 587 of the donors reported about 280 Gb of sequence data and 117 million unique TCR beta sequences obtained from about 170 million T cells. Donor age, sex, ethnicity and CMV serostatus were compiled alongside the repertoire data. The genetic ancestry cluster associated with self-reported Caucasian donors included over 80% of the 398 genotyped donors. In a later genetic analysis, genome-wide SNP genotypes for about three fifths of the roughly 670 donors were used, and that subset was treated as a discovery cohort. Approximately 330 gigabases of sequencing data and 70 million to 95 million unique TCR sequences made up an early release that covered fewer than 650 HLA-typed donors. The number of donors typed differed by locus, with about 629-640 for A, B, C, DRB1 and DQB1, 522 for DQA1, 606 for DPA1, and around 450 for DPB1. Using immunosequencing, the study profiled T cell repertoires from 640 or so subjects and related those repertoires to cytomegalovirus serostatus. All discovery cohort repertoires had been generated using a single sequencing platform. To predict cytomegalovirus infection status, the study combined high-throughput TCR immunosequencing, statistical association of individual TCRs with disease status, and machine learning. An earlier analysis of 587 of the donors used high-throughput TCR beta sequencing to judge whether each TCR beta V gene segment behaved as functional or pseudogenic. In the later analysis, no new phenotypic data were used to find candidate immune exposures; instead, reliance was placed on TCR beta sequences and their occurrence across donors. A separate validation cohort of 100 to 150 different subjects was used in addition to the approximately 610-subject first cohort. Five DR-DQ haplotypes were treated as single units for association and clustering because of strong linkage in the cohort. Across approximately 400 genotyped donors of the cohort, an average of approximately 240,000 unique TCR beta nucleotide sequences per donor were sequenced, and roughly 18% of those sequences were non-productive. Class I and class II HLA loci were covered by the typing at four-digit resolution. The aim of the study was to test whether cataloging public T cell receptors could identify signatures of past pathogen exposure. In a later analysis, previously published TCR beta repertoires from roughly 710 donors were re-analyzed and high-resolution HLA genotyping was added so that TCR occurrence patterns could be studied. The research as a whole found: In a later analysis, HLA-associated TCR beta chains showed more clonal expansion and lower generation probabilities than non-associated chains that were equally common. When HLA alleles, especially DR and DQ, strongly co-occurred, TCR associations were difficult to assign to individual alleles. Most TCR sequences were seen in very few donors, while some public TCRs were found in many individuals. A cluster of highly shared sequence variants was judged likely to be a technical artifact of the sequencing pipeline. HLA typing was unavailable for some donors at each locus, so association tests used only the typed subset. A later analysis found that most CMV-associated TCR beta chains appeared HLA-restricted, with HLA associations seemingly driven largely by CMV exposure. Correlated functional status among segregating V segments might reflect linkage disequilibrium, but an unknown experimental factor could not be ruled out. The presence/absence analyses assumed that sequencing depth was roughly uniform across donors, and that assumption may not be true. In an earlier analysis of about 540 of the donors, most TCR beta V segments were observed in productive rearrangements about 87% or about 30% of the time, broadly matching IMGT annotations. It was suggested by the authors that the approach could potentially be generalized to other disease states and immunological phenotypes. Because counts were too low, about 18 rarely observed V segments, including chromosome 9 orphons, were excluded from the earlier analysis of 500 to 700 of the donors. The classifier was reported to diagnose cytomegalovirus status with high specificity and sensitivity in both the original cohort and the validation cohort. In this cohort, only TCR beta chains were sequenced, and detectable features were limited by the absence of alpha or paired-chain data. A few of the identified cytomegalovirus-associated TCR beta chains were confirmed in vitro to be specific for cytomegalovirus antigens. The study gave a list of about 160 TCR beta chains associated with cytomegalovirus. V-gene and J-gene trimming of TCR beta chains was associated with a missense DCLRE1C variant in a later genetic analysis, and the association was replicated in an independent cohort. CMV serostatus was the only immune exposure information available for the cohort. Compared with the roughly 670-donor mean, donors in an Asian-associated ancestry cluster had fewer N-insertions in productive TCRs, according to a later genetic analysis. A later analysis found that TCR association rates varied across HLA loci, with DRB1 alleles showing the most associated TCRs and HLA-C alleles the fewest. A later analysis reported that several top co-occurrence clusters appeared linked to parvovirus B19, influenza, CMV and Epstein-Barr virus. A later analysis associated about 16,000 TCR beta sequences with specific HLA alleles at a false discovery rate of 0.05. A further reported finding was that TCR beta sequences accurately predicted the HLA-A and HLA-B alleles for most subjects in the first cohort.

The cohort was made up of roughly 670 healthy bone marrow donors. All cohort members were sampled while nominally healthy, although unrecorded immune exposures were likely present. The donor tested CMV seropositive, placing the donor among the 290 or so seropositive members of the cohort. A peripheral blood sample was provided by each donor, and peripheral blood mononuclear cells were used for TCR beta sequencing. The Qiagen DNeasy Blood Extraction Kit was used to extract genomic DNA from the blood cell samples. The sequence came from a woman aged 40-49 years in good health and CMV-seropositive. Sequenced input: PBMCs.

This receptor has the CDR3 CASRDRGRDYGYTF. In nucleotide form, the sequence is TGTGCCAGTCGGGACAGGGGGCGCGATTATGGCTACACCTTC. The chain uses TRBV19 and TRBJ1-2; TRBD1 matches 12 bases in the middle. Counted from cysteine to phenylalanine, this CDR3 has 14 amino acids. Here the CDR3 DNA is all that survives: 42 bases in frame from base 1. CDR1 and CDR2 are drawn from the germline V gene (reference sequence): LNHDA, SQIVND. V and J are trimmed by 8 bases and 5 bases, and the gene matches miss 6 bases of the junction.